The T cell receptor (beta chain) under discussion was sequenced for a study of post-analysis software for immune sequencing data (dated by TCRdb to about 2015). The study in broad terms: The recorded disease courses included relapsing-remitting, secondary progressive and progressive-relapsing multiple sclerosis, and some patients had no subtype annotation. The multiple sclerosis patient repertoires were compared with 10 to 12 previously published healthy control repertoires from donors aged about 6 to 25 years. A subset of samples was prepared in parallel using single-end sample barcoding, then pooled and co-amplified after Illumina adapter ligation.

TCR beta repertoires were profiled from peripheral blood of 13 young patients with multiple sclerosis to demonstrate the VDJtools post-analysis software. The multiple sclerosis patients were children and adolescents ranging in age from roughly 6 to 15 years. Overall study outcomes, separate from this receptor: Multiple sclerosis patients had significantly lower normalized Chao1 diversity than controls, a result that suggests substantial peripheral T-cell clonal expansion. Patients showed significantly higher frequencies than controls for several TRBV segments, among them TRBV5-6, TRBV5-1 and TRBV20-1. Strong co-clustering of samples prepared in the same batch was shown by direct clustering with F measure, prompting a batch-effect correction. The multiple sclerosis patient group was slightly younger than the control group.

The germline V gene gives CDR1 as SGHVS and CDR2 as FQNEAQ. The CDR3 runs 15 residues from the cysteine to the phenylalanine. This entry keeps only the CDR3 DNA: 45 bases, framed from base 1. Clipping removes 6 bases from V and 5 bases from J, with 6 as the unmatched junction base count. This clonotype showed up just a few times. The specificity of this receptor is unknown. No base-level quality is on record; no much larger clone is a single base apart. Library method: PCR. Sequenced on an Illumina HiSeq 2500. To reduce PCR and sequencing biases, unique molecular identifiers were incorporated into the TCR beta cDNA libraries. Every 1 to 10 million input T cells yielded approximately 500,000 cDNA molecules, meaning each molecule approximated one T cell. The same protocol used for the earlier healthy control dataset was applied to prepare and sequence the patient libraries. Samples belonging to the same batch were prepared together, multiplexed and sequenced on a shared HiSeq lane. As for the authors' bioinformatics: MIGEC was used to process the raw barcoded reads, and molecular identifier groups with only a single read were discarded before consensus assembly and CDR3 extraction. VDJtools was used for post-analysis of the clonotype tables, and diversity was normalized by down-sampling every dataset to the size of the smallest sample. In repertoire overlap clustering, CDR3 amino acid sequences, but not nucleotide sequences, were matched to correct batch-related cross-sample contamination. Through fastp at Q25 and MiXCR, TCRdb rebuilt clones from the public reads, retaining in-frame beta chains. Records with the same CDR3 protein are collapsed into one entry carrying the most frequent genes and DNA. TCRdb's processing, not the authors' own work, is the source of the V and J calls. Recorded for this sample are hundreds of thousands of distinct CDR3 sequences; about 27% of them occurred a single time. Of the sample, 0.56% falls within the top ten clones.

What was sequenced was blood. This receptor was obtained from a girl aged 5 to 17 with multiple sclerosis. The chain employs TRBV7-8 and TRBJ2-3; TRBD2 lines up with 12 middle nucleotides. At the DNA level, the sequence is TGTGCCAGCAGTTTGACTAGCGGGAGAGGAGATACGCAGTATTTT. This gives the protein CASSLTSGRGDTQYF.